Listed below are T cell receptor beta chains from one sample, sequenced in a study of blood T cells in healthy people across ages. TCRdb re-called the 5' RACE reads with MiXCR, one entry per CDR3 protein. The table records approximately 810,000 distinct CDR3 sequences, more than 25% of them present only once. The material sequenced was blood. Receptor source: an elderly woman in good health. Both conserved end residues are part of each CDR3. Each record gives: J gene, V gene, clone size, D gene, CDR3 protein, CDR3 DNA. The D gene is left open where the match is weak. Rows may omit the clone size; those that give it use once, few, many or a size class.

>TRBJ1-2|TRBV20-1|few|NA
CSARDQGASYGYTF
TGCAGTGCTAGAGATCAAGGGGCGAGCTATGGCTACACCTTC
>TRBJ2-3|TRBV5-1|NA|TRBD2
CASSHRLAGGLTDTQYF
TGCGCCAGCAGCCACAGACTAGCGGGGGGCCTCACAGATACGCAGTATTTT
>TRBJ1-2|TRBV15|many|NA
CATSRAQSFNYGYTF
TGTGCCACCAGCAGAGCTCAGTCATTTAACTATGGCTACACCTTC
>TRBJ2-7|TRBV6-5|many|NA
CASSRRTASYEQYF
TGTGCCAGCAGTAGGAGGACGGCTTCCTACGAGCAGTACTTC
>TRBJ1-2|TRBV5-1|many|TRBD1
CASSLTGGFNYGYTF
TGCGCCAGCAGCTTGACAGGGGGCTTTAACTATGGCTACACCTTC
>TRBJ2-5|TRBV11-2|many|NA
CASSRGAIETQYF
TGTGCCAGCAGTCGAGGGGCCATAGAGACCCAGTACTTC
>TRBJ2-3|TRBV7-2|many|NA
CASSPSQLSTDTQYF
TGTGCCAGCAGCCCCAGTCAGTTGAGCACAGATACGCAGTATTTT
>TRBJ1-2|TRBV11-2|many|TRBD1
CASTGTGFGYTF
TGTGCCAGCACCGGGACAGGGTTTGGCTACACCTTC
>TRBJ2-4|TRBV7-2|many|TRBD1
CASSDRGPLDIQYF
TGTGCCAGCAGCGACAGGGGCCCCTTGGACATTCAGTACTTC
>TRBJ2-3|TRBV5-1|few|TRBD2
CASSLGSGGFTDTQYF
TGCGCCAGCAGCTTGGGCAGCGGGGGGTTCACAGATACGCAGTATTTT
>TRBJ2-3|TRBV29-1|NA|TRBD2
CGVEYRGGDSDTQYF
TGCGGCGTTGAGTACCGGGGGGGCGACTCAGATACGCAGTATTTT
>TRBJ2-1|TRBV7-2|many|TRBD1
CASSLRWDRVPNEQFF
TGTGCCAGCAGCTTACGATGGGACAGGGTCCCTAATGAGCAGTTCTTC
>TRBJ2-1|TRBV6-5|many|TRBD2
CASSQRGLSSYNEQFF
TGTGCCAGCAGCCAGCGGGGGCTGAGCTCCTACAATGAGCAGTTCTTC
>TRBJ1-2|TRBV2|few|NA
CASSGAQGIHGYTF
TGTGCCAGCAGTGGGGCCCAGGGGATCCATGGCTACACCTTC
>TRBJ2-3|TRBV24-1|few|TRBD1
CATSDQGAWTDTQYF
TGTGCCACCAGTGACCAGGGGGCATGGACAGATACGCAGTATTTT
>TRBJ2-5|TRBV14|NA|TRBD2
CVSSLSHQRGGQETRYF
TGTGTCAGCAGCCTATCCCACCAGCGGGGGGGGCAAGAGACCCGGTACTTC
>TRBJ1-6|TRBV12-3/TRBV12-4|many|NA
CASGSSYNSPLHF
TGTGCCAGCGGGAGCTCCTATAATTCACCCCTCCACTTT
>TRBJ2-6|TRBV5-8|many|NA
CASSFRVNRRSGANVLTF
TGTGCCAGCAGCTTTAGGGTAAATAGGCGTTCTGGGGCCAACGTCCTGACTTTC
>TRBJ1-2|TRBV12-3/TRBV12-4|many|TRBD1
CASSLVQGVYGYTF
TGTGCCAGCAGTTTAGTGCAGGGGGTCTATGGCTACACCTTC
>TRBJ1-5|TRBV15|NA|TRBD1
CATSRDWTGGLDSNQPQHF
TGTGCCACCAGCAGAGATTGGACAGGGGGCCTTGATAGCAATCAGCCCCAGCATTTT
>TRBJ1-1|TRBV5-1|many|NA
CASSLAGTMNTEAFF
TGCGCCAGCAGCTTGGCCGGGACCATGAACACTGAAGCTTTCTTT
>TRBJ1-1|TRBV18|few|NA
CASSPVGAGNMNTEAFF
TGTGCCAGCTCACCTGTGGGGGCAGGAAACATGAACACTGAAGCTTTCTTT
>TRBJ1-1|TRBV7-2|NA|NA
CASSLVQSEAFF
TGTGCCAGCAGCTTAGTTCAGTCTGAAGCTTTCTTT
>TRBJ2-3|TRBV12-3/TRBV12-4|NA|TRBD2
CASSRLAGSTDVQYF
TGTGCCAGCAGCAGACTAGCGGGGAGCACAGATGTGCAGTATTTT
>TRBJ1-1|TRBV6-2/TRBV6-3|few|NA
CASTSLQGNTEAFF
TGTGCCAGCACCTCACTTCAGGGGAACACTGAAGCTTTCTTT
>TRBJ2-3|TRBV20-1|NA|TRBD1
CSADGTVGDTQYF
TGCAGTGCTGACGGGACAGTCGGAGATACGCAGTATTTT
>TRBJ2-5|TRBV29-1|many|TRBD2
CSVRLAGGYQETQYF
TGCAGCGTACGACTAGCGGGGGGGTACCAAGAGACCCAGTACTTC
>TRBJ2-3|TRBV14|few|NA
CASSQGQPGTDTQYF
TGTGCCAGCAGCCAAGGACAGCCCGGCACAGATACGCAGTATTTT
>TRBJ1-2|TRBV9|many|NA
CASSVDPTTPYGYTF
TGTGCCAGCAGCGTCGACCCGACCACTCCCTATGGCTACACCTTC
>TRBJ2-1|TRBV5-4|few|TRBD1
CASSLGAGGRLGEQFF
TGTGCCAGCAGCTTAGGAGCAGGGGGCCGTTTAGGGGAGCAGTTCTTC
>TRBJ2-7|TRBV6-6|many|NA
CASSYSGKGPYEQYF
TGTGCCAGCAGTTACTCTGGCAAGGGGCCATACGAGCAGTACTTC
>TRBJ1-2|TRBV20-1|many|NA
CSASSGNYGYTF
TGCAGTGCTAGTTCGGGGAACTATGGCTACACCTTC
>TRBJ1-2|TRBV2|few|NA
CASSEARPNYGYTF
TGTGCCAGCAGTGAAGCGCGGCCTAACTATGGCTACACCTTC
>TRBJ1-5|TRBV2|once|NA
CASSVQEYQPQHF
TGTGCCAGCAGTGTACAGGAGTATCAGCCCCAGCATTTT
>TRBJ2-5|TRBV5-1|many|NA
CASSLDGPLGTQYF
TGCGCCAGCAGCTTGGACGGCCCTTTAGGGACCCAGTACTTC
>TRBJ2-6|TRBV3-1|NA|NA
CASSQEQLNPGSGANVLTF
TGTGCCAGCAGCCAAGAACAGCTTAACCCAGGCTCTGGGGCCAACGTCCTGACTTTC
>TRBJ2-3|TRBV7-2|many|NA
CASSLDLLGRDTQYF
TGTGCCAGCAGCTTAGATCTGTTGGGGAGGGATACGCAGTATTTT
>TRBJ2-1|TRBV7-9|many|NA
CASSTGQTAMRQFF
TGTGCCAGCAGCACAGGACAGACCGCAATGCGGCAGTTCTTC
>TRBJ2-3|TRBV29-1|NA|NA
CSVSGHGTDTQYF
TGCAGCGTATCGGGACATGGCACAGATACGCAGTATTTT
>TRBJ1-6|TRBV20-1|few|NA
CSARVVGQIGHSPLHF
TGCAGTGCTAGAGTAGTCGGCCAAATAGGACATTCACCCCTCCACTTT
>TRBJ2-7|TRBV28|many|TRBD1
CASSLTGSAYEQYF
TGTGCCAGCAGTTTGACAGGGTCAGCCTACGAGCAGTACTTC
>TRBJ2-2|TRBV7-2|once|TRBD1
CASSFTGVGTGELFF
TGTGCCAGCAGCTTCACAGGGGTGGGCACCGGGGAGCTGTTTTTT
>TRBJ1-5|TRBV7-9|NA|NA
CASSLASNRDSNQPQHF
TGTGCCAGCAGCTTAGCCAGCAACAGGGATAGCAATCAGCCCCAGCATTTT
>TRBJ1-2|TRBV11-1|many|NA
CASSFHGNTNYGYTF
TGTGCCAGCAGCTTCCATGGGAATACTAACTATGGCTACACCTTC
>TRBJ2-7|TRBV11-2|many|NA
CASSLSNSVEQYF
TGTGCCAGCAGCTTAAGTAACAGTGTCGAGCAGTACTTC
>TRBJ2-7|TRBV20-1|many|NA
CSADSPGSTYEQYF
TGCAGTGCAGACTCTCCGGGGTCTACCTACGAGCAGTACTTC
>TRBJ2-1|TRBV24-1|NA|TRBD1
CATSDPRTGAKLSYNEQFF
TGTGCCACCAGTGACCCCCGGACAGGGGCGAAGCTCTCCTACAATGAGCAGTTCTTC
>TRBJ2-1|TRBV6-6|NA|NA
CASRGGKPRGPYNEQFF
TGTGCCAGCAGGGGGGGAAAACCTCGAGGCCCCTACAATGAGCAGTTCTTC
>TRBJ2-1|TRBV6-6|many|TRBD1
CATSKGGTGENEQFF
TGTGCCACCTCCAAGGGGGGGACAGGGGAGAATGAGCAGTTCTTC
>TRBJ2-5|TRBV13|many|NA
CASSSWVAEETQYF
TGTGCCAGCAGCTCCTGGGTAGCGGAAGAGACCCAGTACTTC
>TRBJ1-2|TRBV4-3|many|TRBD1
CARTTGAWGYTF
TGCGCCAGGACTACAGGGGCATGGGGCTACACCTTC
>TRBJ2-2|TRBV7-6|NA|NA
CASSITGTLDTGELFF
TGTGCCAGCAGCATTACCGGGACACTAGACACCGGGGAGCTGTTTTTT
>TRBJ2-3|TRBV28|few|NA
CASTPTGARDTQYF
TGTGCCAGCACCCCCACTGGGGCAAGAGATACGCAGTATTTT
>TRBJ1-4|TRBV7-8|NA|NA
CASSLGPGVGEKLFF
TGTGCCAGCAGCTTAGGGCCCGGGGTCGGTGAAAAACTGTTTTTT
>TRBJ2-6|TRBV30|many|NA
CAWFRQGANVLTF
TGTGCCTGGTTCAGGCAGGGAGCCAACGTCCTGACTTTC
>TRBJ2-1|TRBV7-2|many|NA
CASSLIELNEQFF
TGTGCCAGCAGCTTAATAGAACTCAATGAGCAGTTCTTC
>TRBJ2-5|TRBV2|NA|TRBD2
CASSSIAGPETQYF
TGTGCCAGCAGTTCTATAGCGGGTCCGGAGACCCAGTACTTC